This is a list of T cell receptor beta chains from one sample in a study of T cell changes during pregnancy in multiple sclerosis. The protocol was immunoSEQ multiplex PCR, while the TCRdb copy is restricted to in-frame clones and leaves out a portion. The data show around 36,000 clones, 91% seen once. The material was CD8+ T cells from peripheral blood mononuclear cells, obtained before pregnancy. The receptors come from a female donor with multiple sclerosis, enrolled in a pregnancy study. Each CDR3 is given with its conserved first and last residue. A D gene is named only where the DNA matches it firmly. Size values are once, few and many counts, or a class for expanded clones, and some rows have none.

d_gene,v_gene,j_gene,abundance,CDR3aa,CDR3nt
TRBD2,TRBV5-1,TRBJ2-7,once,CASSLPGLAESYEQYF,TGCGCCAGCAGCTTGCCGGGACTAGCGGAATCCTACGAGCAGTACTTC
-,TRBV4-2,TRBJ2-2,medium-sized,CASSQEEQETGELFF,TGTGCCAGCAGCCAAGAGGAGCAAGAAACCGGGGAGCTGTTTTTT
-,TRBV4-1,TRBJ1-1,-,CASRTANTEAFF,TGCGCCAGCAGGACAGCGAACACTGAAGCTTTCTTT
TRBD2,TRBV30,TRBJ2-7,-,CAWSGLAGGPGGEQYF,TGTGCCTGGAGTGGACTAGCGGGAGGGCCGGGAGGGGAGCAGTACTTC
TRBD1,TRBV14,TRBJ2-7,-,CASAPGTAYEQYF,TGTGCCAGCGCCCCTGGGACAGCCTACGAGCAGTACTTC
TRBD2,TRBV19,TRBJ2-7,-,CATSSGGAYEQYF,TGTGCCACTAGCAGCGGGGGTGCCTACGAGCAGTACTTC
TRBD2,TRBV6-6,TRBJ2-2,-,CASRPRLAFNTGELFF,TGTGCCAGCAGGCCCCGACTAGCGTTCAACACCGGGGAGCTGTTTTTT
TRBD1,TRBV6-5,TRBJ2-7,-,CASSYSPGQDYEQYF,TGTGCCAGCAGTTACTCGCCAGGACAGGACTACGAGCAGTACTTC
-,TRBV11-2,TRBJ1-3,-,CASSLGTENAFTGNTIYF,TGTGCCAGCAGCTTAGGGACAGAGAATGCGTTTACTGGAAACACCATATATTTT
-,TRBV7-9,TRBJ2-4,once,CASSLPGVDRNIQYF,TGTGCCAGCAGCTTACCGGGAGTCGATAGAAACATTCAGTACTTC
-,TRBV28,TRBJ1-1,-,CASSLLPGLQNTEAFF,TGTGCCAGCAGTTTACTCCCGGGACTGCAGAACACTGAAGCTTTCTTT